These T cell receptor beta chains were read from a single sample in a study of T cell responses to AZD1222 COVID-19 vaccine. The repertoire was sequenced with immunoSEQ multiplex PCR; TCRdb's copy has only in-frame clones and lacks some. The sample includes about 130,000 clones, around 90% seen only once; the top ten take 1.9%. The sequencing here drew on peripheral blood, taken on day 0 of AZD1222 vaccination. These receptors were obtained from an adult in good health. Each CDR3 is given with its conserved first and last residue. D genes are given only for firm matches. Size is omitted from some rows. Given values are once, few, many or a class for expanded clones.

v_call: TRBV3-1/TRBV3-2; clone_size: .; j_call: TRBJ2-1; d_call: TRBD2; cdr3_length: 16; cdr3_aa: CASSRGLATNRGEQFF; cdr3_nt: TGTGCCAGCAGCCGGGGACTAGCGACAAACCGGGGTGAGCAGTTCTTC
v_call: TRBV7-9; clone_size: .; j_call: TRBJ1-1; d_call: .; cdr3_length: 14; cdr3_aa: CASSLAPRNTEAFF; cdr3_nt: TGTGCCAGCAGCTTAGCTCCGAGGAACACTGAAGCTTTCTTT
v_call: TRBV27; clone_size: once; j_call: TRBJ2-7; d_call: .; cdr3_length: 12; cdr3_aa: CASRGRHYEQYF; cdr3_nt: TGTGCCAGCAGGGGGCGACACTACGAGCAGTACTTC
v_call: TRBV6-9; clone_size: .; j_call: TRBJ1-1; d_call: .; cdr3_length: 13; cdr3_aa: CASSYPGDTEAFF; cdr3_nt: TGTGCCAGCAGTTACCCCGGGGACACTGAAGCTTTCTTT
v_call: TRBV7-3; clone_size: .; j_call: TRBJ1-1; d_call: TRBD1; cdr3_length: 15; cdr3_aa: CASSRQGGMNTEAFF; cdr3_nt: TGTGCCAGTAGTCGACAGGGAGGAATGAACACTGAAGCTTTCTTT
v_call: TRBV5-4; clone_size: .; j_call: TRBJ1-6; d_call: .; cdr3_length: 14; cdr3_aa: CASSLEQPNSPLHF; cdr3_nt: TGTGCCAGCAGCTTGGAGCAGCCGAATTCACCCCTCCACTTT
v_call: TRBV19; clone_size: .; j_call: TRBJ1-1; d_call: TRBD1; cdr3_length: 16; cdr3_aa: CASSNTPGQQNTEAFF; cdr3_nt: TGTGCCAGTAGTAACACCCCGGGACAGCAGAACACTGAAGCTTTCTTT
v_call: TRBV19; clone_size: .; j_call: TRBJ2-7; d_call: TRBD1; cdr3_length: 14; cdr3_aa: CASSPGQGDYEQYF; cdr3_nt: TGTGCCAGTAGTCCCGGACAGGGGGATTACGAGCAGTACTTC
v_call: TRBV11-2; clone_size: .; j_call: TRBJ1-1; d_call: .; cdr3_length: 14; cdr3_aa: CASSLGLGRTEAFF; cdr3_nt: TGTGCCAGCAGCTTAGGGCTTGGTCGCACTGAAGCTTTCTTT
v_call: TRBV30; clone_size: .; j_call: TRBJ2-4; d_call: .; cdr3_length: 13; cdr3_aa: CAWRQGFGNIQYF; cdr3_nt: TGTGCCTGGAGACAGGGTTTTGGGAACATTCAGTACTTC
v_call: TRBV7-2; clone_size: few; j_call: TRBJ1-5; d_call: TRBD1; cdr3_length: 15; cdr3_aa: CASSQGQGLRQPQHF; cdr3_nt: TGTGCCAGCAGCCAGGGACAGGGACTTCGGCAGCCCCAGCATTTT
v_call: TRBV5-6; clone_size: .; j_call: TRBJ2-3; d_call: .; cdr3_length: 13; cdr3_aa: CASSLVRGGTQYF; cdr3_nt: TGTGCCAGCAGCTTGGTAAGAGGGGGGACGCAGTATTTT
v_call: TRBV23-1; clone_size: .; j_call: TRBJ1-3; d_call: TRBD1; cdr3_length: 16; cdr3_aa: CASSQDFDRERDTIYF; cdr3_nt: TGCGCCAGCAGTCAGGACTTCGACAGGGAGAGGGACACCATATATTTT
v_call: TRBV5-1; clone_size: .; j_call: TRBJ1-2; d_call: TRBD1; cdr3_length: 15; cdr3_aa: CASSLGLGQNYGYTF; cdr3_nt: TGCGCCAGCAGCTTGGGGCTGGGACAGAACTATGGCTACACCTTC
v_call: TRBV27; clone_size: .; j_call: TRBJ2-3; d_call: .; cdr3_length: 13; cdr3_aa: CASSLYYTDTQYF; cdr3_nt: TGTGCCAGCAGTTTATATTACACAGATACGCAGTATTTT
v_call: TRBV6-5; clone_size: .; j_call: TRBJ2-3; d_call: TRBD2; cdr3_length: 16; cdr3_aa: CASSYTRTSGGDTQYF; cdr3_nt: TGTGCCAGCAGTTACACCCGGACTAGCGGGGGAGATACGCAGTATTTT
v_call: TRBV3-1/TRBV3-2; clone_size: .; j_call: TRBJ1-2; d_call: TRBD1; cdr3_length: 15; cdr3_aa: CASSPPGTGADGYTF; cdr3_nt: TGTGCCAGCAGCCCCCCCGGGACAGGGGCTGATGGCTACACCTTC
v_call: TRBV27; clone_size: .; j_call: TRBJ1-5; d_call: .; cdr3_length: 15; cdr3_aa: CASSLTRDSNQPQHF; cdr3_nt: TGTGCCAGCAGTTTAACCCGGGATAGCAATCAGCCCCAGCATTTT
v_call: TRBV20-1; clone_size: .; j_call: TRBJ1-4; d_call: .; cdr3_length: 11; cdr3_aa: CSASGGEKLFF; cdr3_nt: TGCAGTGCTAGTGGGGGCGAAAAACTGTTTTTT
v_call: TRBV15; clone_size: .; j_call: TRBJ1-5; d_call: TRBD1; cdr3_length: 15; cdr3_aa: CATSREMTGFQPQHF; cdr3_nt: TGTGCCACCAGCAGAGAGATGACAGGGTTTCAGCCCCAGCATTTT
v_call: TRBV4-1; clone_size: .; j_call: TRBJ2-7; d_call: .; cdr3_length: 16; cdr3_aa: CASSLYGASWNYEQYF; cdr3_nt: TGCGCCAGCAGCTTATATGGCGCCTCTTGGAACTACGAGCAGTACTTC
v_call: TRBV7-2; clone_size: .; j_call: TRBJ1-6; d_call: .; cdr3_length: 16; cdr3_aa: CASSLANDRLNSPLHF; cdr3_nt: TGTGCCAGCAGCTTGGCAAACGACCGGCTTAATTCACCCCTCCACTTT
v_call: TRBV10-2; clone_size: .; j_call: TRBJ1-1; d_call: .; cdr3_length: 15; cdr3_aa: CASSESRQVYTEAFF; cdr3_nt: TGCGCCAGCAGTGAGTCGAGACAGGTATACACTGAAGCTTTCTTT
v_call: TRBV6-5; clone_size: few; j_call: TRBJ2-7; d_call: TRBD2; cdr3_length: 14; cdr3_aa: CASRTGTSGGGRTF; cdr3_nt: TGTGCCAGCCGTACCGGGACTAGCGGGGGAGGACGTACTTTC
v_call: TRBV7-2; clone_size: .; j_call: TRBJ1-2; d_call: TRBD1; cdr3_length: 15; cdr3_aa: CASSWGDRAIYGYTF; cdr3_nt: TGTGCCAGCAGCTGGGGGGACAGGGCCATCTATGGCTACACCTTC
v_call: TRBV2; clone_size: .; j_call: TRBJ1-2; d_call: .; cdr3_length: 15; cdr3_aa: CASRRQDPINYGYTF; cdr3_nt: TGTGCCAGCAGGCGACAAGACCCCATTAACTATGGCTACACCTTC
v_call: TRBV7-2; clone_size: .; j_call: TRBJ1-2; d_call: .; cdr3_length: 14; cdr3_aa: CASSLVFPGYGYTF; cdr3_nt: TGTGCCAGCAGCTTAGTCTTCCCGGGCTATGGCTACACCTTC
v_call: TRBV19; clone_size: .; j_call: TRBJ2-2; d_call: .; cdr3_length: 15; cdr3_aa: CASSTPGGETGELFF; cdr3_nt: TGTGCCAGTAGTACCCCAGGGGGGGAGACCGGGGAGCTGTTTTTT
v_call: TRBV28; clone_size: .; j_call: TRBJ1-6; d_call: .; cdr3_length: 13; cdr3_aa: CASTLERGSPLHF; cdr3_nt: TGTGCCAGCACGCTAGAGAGGGGTTCACCCCTCCACTTT
v_call: TRBV18; clone_size: .; j_call: TRBJ1-5; d_call: TRBD1; cdr3_length: 14; cdr3_aa: CASSPLGQNRPQHF; cdr3_nt: TGTGCCAGCTCACCACTGGGACAGAATCGGCCCCAGCATTTT
v_call: TRBV19; clone_size: .; j_call: TRBJ2-7; d_call: .; cdr3_length: 14; cdr3_aa: CASSISGTGNEQYF; cdr3_nt: TGTGCCAGTAGTATATCGGGGACTGGAAACGAGCAGTACTTC
v_call: TRBV5-4; clone_size: .; j_call: TRBJ1-6; d_call: .; cdr3_length: 14; cdr3_aa: CASSSPPYNSPLHF; cdr3_nt: TGTGCCAGCAGCTCCCCCCCCTATAATTCACCCCTCCACTTT
v_call: TRBV6-2/TRBV6-3; clone_size: .; j_call: TRBJ2-7; d_call: .; cdr3_length: 14; cdr3_aa: CASSYVGVSYEQYF; cdr3_nt: TGTGCCAGCAGTTACGTGGGGGTCTCCTACGAGCAGTACTTC
v_call: TRBV7-9; clone_size: .; j_call: TRBJ2-7; d_call: .; cdr3_length: 15; cdr3_aa: CASSDDKAESYEQYF; cdr3_nt: TGTGCCAGCAGCGACGATAAGGCAGAATCCTACGAGCAGTACTTC
v_call: TRBV7-3; clone_size: .; j_call: TRBJ2-5; d_call: .; cdr3_length: 15; cdr3_aa: CASSLRPGKAETQYF; cdr3_nt: TGTGCCAGCAGCTTAAGGCCAGGGAAAGCTGAGACCCAGTACTTC
v_call: TRBV7-2; clone_size: .; j_call: TRBJ2-2; d_call: .; cdr3_length: 13; cdr3_aa: CASSFDPTGELFF; cdr3_nt: TGTGCCAGCAGCTTTGACCCTACCGGGGAGCTGTTTTTT
v_call: TRBV19; clone_size: .; j_call: TRBJ2-1; d_call: .; cdr3_length: 14; cdr3_aa: CASSPLTGRNEQFF; cdr3_nt: TGTGCCAGTAGTCCCCTGACTGGGAGGAATGAGCAGTTCTTC
v_call: TRBV10-3; clone_size: .; j_call: TRBJ1-1; d_call: .; cdr3_length: 15; cdr3_aa: CAIRGGEGLNTEAFF; cdr3_nt: TGTGCCATCAGGGGAGGCGAGGGCCTGAACACTGAAGCTTTCTTT
v_call: TRBV2; clone_size: .; j_call: TRBJ2-7; d_call: TRBD1; cdr3_length: 14; cdr3_aa: CASFQGAGSSEQYF; cdr3_nt: TGTGCCAGCTTTCAGGGGGCAGGTTCGTCCGAGCAGTACTTC
v_call: TRBV9; clone_size: .; j_call: TRBJ2-1; d_call: .; cdr3_length: 15; cdr3_aa: CASSPRTSWENEQFF; cdr3_nt: TGTGCCAGCAGCCCGAGGACGAGCTGGGAGAATGAGCAGTTCTTC
v_call: TRBV9; clone_size: once; j_call: TRBJ1-2; d_call: TRBD1; cdr3_length: 15; cdr3_aa: CASSVTGTGRYGYTF; cdr3_nt: TGTGCCAGCAGCGTAACCGGGACAGGGCGTTATGGCTACACCTTC
v_call: TRBV27; clone_size: .; j_call: TRBJ1-4; d_call: TRBD1; cdr3_length: 15; cdr3_aa: CASSRPGQRNEKLFF; cdr3_nt: TGTGCCAGCAGTCGACCGGGACAGAGGAATGAAAAACTGTTTTTT
v_call: TRBV18; clone_size: .; j_call: TRBJ2-1; d_call: TRBD2; cdr3_length: 17; cdr3_aa: CASSPLRREGAYNEQFF; cdr3_nt: TGTGCCAGCTCACCACTGCGGCGGGAGGGAGCCTACAATGAGCAGTTCTTC
v_call: TRBV6-2/TRBV6-3; clone_size: once; j_call: TRBJ1-1; d_call: .; cdr3_length: 11; cdr3_aa: CASSSYTEAFF; cdr3_nt: TGTGCCAGCAGCAGTTACACTGAAGCTTTCTTT
v_call: TRBV28; clone_size: .; j_call: TRBJ2-3; d_call: .; cdr3_length: 14; cdr3_aa: CASSEQSRTDTQYF; cdr3_nt: TGTGCCAGCAGTGAACAGAGCCGCACAGATACGCAGTATTTT
v_call: TRBV2; clone_size: .; j_call: TRBJ1-5; d_call: TRBD1; cdr3_length: 14; cdr3_aa: CASRRDSPNQPQHF; cdr3_nt: TGTGCCAGCAGAAGGGACAGCCCAAATCAGCCCCAGCATTTT
v_call: TRBV29-1; clone_size: .; j_call: TRBJ2-7; d_call: .; cdr3_length: 13; cdr3_aa: CSVVSDSTYEQYF; cdr3_nt: TGCAGCGTTGTCTCGGACAGCACCTACGAGCAGTACTTC
v_call: TRBV6-5; clone_size: few; j_call: TRBJ2-3; d_call: .; cdr3_length: 15; cdr3_aa: CASGKGPPSTDTQYF; cdr3_nt: TGTGCCAGCGGTAAGGGTCCACCTAGCACAGATACGCAGTATTTT
v_call: TRBV27; clone_size: once; j_call: TRBJ1-2; d_call: .; cdr3_length: 17; cdr3_aa: CASSSIQGLRAGYGYTF; cdr3_nt: TGTGCCAGCAGTTCGATACAGGGTTTGCGAGCTGGCTATGGCTACACCTTC
v_call: TRBV7-3; clone_size: once; j_call: TRBJ2-2; d_call: .; cdr3_length: 16; cdr3_aa: CASSSIGTGNTGELFF; cdr3_nt: TGTGCCAGCAGCTCCATCGGGACGGGGAACACCGGGGAGCTGTTTTTT
v_call: TRBV4-1; clone_size: .; j_call: TRBJ2-7; d_call: .; cdr3_length: 15; cdr3_aa: CASSQSGSSPYEQYF; cdr3_nt: TGCGCCAGCAGCCAATCTGGGAGCTCGCCCTACGAGCAGTACTTC
v_call: TRBV5-4; clone_size: .; j_call: TRBJ1-2; d_call: .; cdr3_length: 15; cdr3_aa: CASSLAGRRIYGYTF; cdr3_nt: TGTGCCAGCAGCTTGGCCGGGCGGCGGATCTATGGCTACACCTTC
v_call: TRBV28; clone_size: .; j_call: TRBJ1-2; d_call: TRBD1; cdr3_length: 14; cdr3_aa: CATRRQGRRNGYTF; cdr3_nt: TGTGCCACCCGCCGACAGGGAAGACGCAATGGCTACACCTTC
v_call: TRBV4-2; clone_size: .; j_call: TRBJ1-2; d_call: .; cdr3_length: 14; cdr3_aa: CASSQTGQSYGYTF; cdr3_nt: TGTGCCAGCAGCCAAACCGGACAGAGTTATGGCTACACCTTC
v_call: TRBV3-1/TRBV3-2; clone_size: .; j_call: TRBJ2-7; d_call: TRBD1; cdr3_length: 13; cdr3_aa: CASSPRDRGPQYF; cdr3_nt: TGTGCCAGCAGCCCCCGGGACAGGGGACCGCAGTACTTC
v_call: TRBV15; clone_size: .; j_call: TRBJ2-7; d_call: TRBD2; cdr3_length: 15; cdr3_aa: CATSRGSGVSYEQYF; cdr3_nt: TGTGCCACCAGCAGAGGGAGCGGGGTCTCCTACGAGCAGTACTTC
v_call: TRBV6-4; clone_size: .; j_call: TRBJ1-1; d_call: .; cdr3_length: 15; cdr3_aa: CASKAGTSGGTEAFF; cdr3_nt: TGTGCCAGCAAGGCGGGGACCTCGGGGGGGACTGAAGCTTTCTTT